Shown below are 22 T cell receptor beta chains from a single sample sequenced in a study of read filtering for tumor transcriptome and immune sequencing. From roughly 400 ng of RNA, a library with molecular barcoded alpha/delta and beta/gamma adaptors was made. TCRdb used MiXCR to reprocess the reads, holding one entry per CDR3 protein. There are over 45,000 distinct CDR3 sequences in the sample; roughly 20% occur only once, and 37% lies in the top ten. Source material: a population of CD138-negative cells sorted from bone marrow. The receptors here all came from a donor aged 40 or older with multiple myeloma.

Of note for this clonotype: Mismatch with germline at one junction end may stem from a read error. The chain combines TRBV19 with TRBJ2-4, with D tentatively TRBD1 or TRBD2 (5 bases each). The germline V gene has CDR1 LNHDA and CDR2 SQIVND (reference sequence). This CDR3 contains 21 residues. The CDR3 coding sequence is TGTGCCAGTAGTATGGCTTGGACACCATGGGTTGGGACGGTTAACAAAAGCATTCAGTACTTC. This encodes CASSMAWTPWVGTVNKSIQYF.

This clonotype was found many times. This chain joins TRBV3-1 and TRBJ2-4; tentatively, D is TRBD2 (6 bases). V lost 4 bases, J lost 6 bases, and 16 bases lay in between. Germline V gene data show CDR1 as LGHDT and CDR2 as YNNKEL (reference sequence). The CDR3 extends over 15 amino acids. CDR3 DNA sequence: TGTGCCAGCAGCCTACCCGGGAGTGGGGCAAACATTCAGTACTTC. It is translated as CASSLPGSGANIQYF. The whole variable domain, filled in from reference TRBV3-1 and TRBJ2-4, reads DTAVSQTPKYLVTQMGNDKSIKCEQNLGHDTMYWYKQDSKKFLKIMFSYNNKELIINETVPNRFSPKSPDKAHLNLHINSLELGDSAVYFCASSLPGSGANIQYFGAGTRLSVL.

A remark on this clonotype: A much more abundant neighbour one base away suggests this may be a read error. CDR3 nucleotide sequence: TGTGCTAGTGCCGCTTCGGGACAGCCAAATGAAAAACCGTTTTTT. It codes for CASAASGQPNEKPFF. The V call is TRBV12-5, the J call TRBJ1-4, with 7 positions matching TRBD1. Germline assignment: CDR1 LGHNT and CDR2 FRNRAP. The CDR3 has 15 residues.

This clonotype was seen ten or more times. This chain uses TRBV5-7 with TRBJ2-7; D gene ambiguous. TRBV5-7 is an open reading frame whose function is uncertain. This CDR3 contains 12 residues. The V and J ends lost 0 bases and 4 bases respectively, with 5 bases between them. The chain's CDR3 is CASSLVTYEQYF. CDR3 sequence (DNA): TGTGCCAGCAGCTTGGTCACGTACGAGCAGTACTTC.

This clonotype was observed many times. The chain uses TRBV27 and TRBJ1-1; D ambiguous. The CDR3 is 14 residues long. V lost 6 bases and J lost 2, with 13 bases in between. Looked up from germline, CDR1 is MNHEY and CDR2 is SMNVEV (reference sequence). The CDR3 bases are TGTGCCAGCAGGCAAGGCCCGGTAAACACTGAAGCTTTCTTT. Translated: CASRQGPVNTEAFF.

In its sample, this clonotype was seen many times. This sequence joins TRBV28 and TRBJ2-7; possible D gene TRBD2, 5 bases. Germline-derived CDR1 and CDR2 are MDHEN and SYDVKM. The germline V and J ends were trimmed by 4 bases and 2 bases, with 9 bases remaining between them. This CDR3 is 13 amino acids long. CDR3 in DNA: TGTGCCAGCAGTTCCCCGGGAACCTACGAGCAGTACTTC. Protein product: CASSSPGTYEQYF. The full variable domain, in which reference TRBV28 and TRBJ2-7 provide the parts outside the CDR3, is DVKVTQSSRYLVKRTGEKVFLECVQDMDHENMFWYRQDPGLGLRLIYFSYDVKMKEKGDIPEGYSVSREKKERFSLILESASTNQTSMYLCASSSPGTYEQYFGPGTRLTVT.

This clonotype was found many times. The chain combines TRBV29-1 with TRBJ1-4; tentative D call: TRBD1 (5 bases). Trimming shortened V by 0 bases and J by 10 bases, and 6 bases separated the two germline ends. Germline values: CDR1 SQVTM, CDR2 ANQGSEA. The CDR3 consists of 11 residues. CDR3 residues: CSVEDRGKLFF. As DNA, the CDR3 is TGCAGCGTTGAAGATAGGGGAAAACTGTTTTTT. The full variable domain, its missing parts supplied by reference TRBV29-1 and TRBJ1-4, is SAVISQKPSRDICQRGTSLTIQCQVDSQVTMMFWYRQQPGQSLTLIATANQGSEATYESGFVIDKFPISRPNLTFSTLTVSNMSPEDSSIYLCSVEDRGKLFFGSGTQLSVL.

This clonotype was seen ten or more times. In DNA form, the CDR3 reads TGCGCCAGCAGCCAATTGACAGGTGGCTTTGGCTACACCTTC. Amino acid sequence: CASSQLTGGFGYTF. V is TRBV4-1 and J is TRBJ1-2; D possibly corresponds to TRBD1 (6 bases). Looked up from germline, CDR1 is MGHRA and CDR2 is YSYEKL. Trimming pared 2 bases from V and 7 bases from J, leaving 14 bases between. The CDR3 runs to 14 residues.

The table lists this clonotype with many counts. The chain uses TRBV12-3 or TRBV12-4 and TRBJ1-1; D ambiguous. Trimming stripped 5 bases from V and 4 bases from J, with 8 bases between. The CDR3 has 12 amino acids. For the CDR3, the DNA is TGTGCCAGCAGTCAACAAGCCACTGAAGCTTTCTTT. Translation: CASSQQATEAFF.

Regarding this clonotype: Possible read error: a much larger clone is one base away. The chain links TRBV7-9 to TRBJ2-3; D is unclear. Between the trimmed V and J ends, which lost 4 bases and 0 bases, there was a span of 14 bases. Germline V gene sequence: CDR1 SEHNR, CDR2 FQNEAQ (reference sequence). The CDR3 has 16 residues. The CDR3 loop is CASSSLLVFSTDTQYF. DNA for the CDR3: TGTGCCAGCAGCTCACTCCTAGTTTTTAGCACAGATACGCAGTATTTT.

This clonotype has more than one count but fewer than ten. Being one base from a much bigger clone, this may be a read error. The chain combines TRBV7-2 with TRBJ2-7; 14 bases are shared with TRBD2. This CDR3 is 16 amino acids long. Germline CDR1 is SGHTA and CDR2 is FQGNSA. The junction had 3 bases not matched to a gene; V was cut back by 1 base and J by 4 bases. CDR3 amino acids: CASSLEGTSGGYEQYF. CDR3 DNA sequence: TGTGCCAGCAGCTTAGAAGGGACTAGCGGGGGTTACGAGCAGTACTTC.

This clonotype was found a few times. V and J are TRBV19 and TRBJ2-7; no clear D gene. The CDR3 runs to 12 residues. CDR1 and CDR2 from the germline V gene are LNHDA and SQIVND (reference sequence). Trimming took 8 bases from V and 2 from J, leaving 10 bases between them. The CDR3 spells CASADGPYEQYF. In nucleotides, the CDR3 is TGTGCCAGTGCGGACGGTCCCTACGAGCAGTACTTC.

The chain carries TRBV29-1 and TRBJ2-3, with TRBD2 identical over 8 bases. The germline V gene has CDR1 SQVTM and CDR2 ANQGSEA. This CDR3 has 14 amino acids. Germline trimming cut 4 bases from V and 4 bases from J; bases unmatched to any gene: 7. The CDR3 DNA reads TGCAGCGTTGGGAGCGGGAGTAAGTCAGATACGCAGTATTTT. Translating gives CSVGSGSKSDTQYF.

This clonotype was seen only a few times. The chain is built from TRBV12-3 or TRBV12-4 and TRBJ2-5, with a possible D match to TRBD1 (6 bases). CDR3 size: 14 residues. The V and J ends lost 3 bases and 4 bases respectively, with 12 bases between them. As DNA, the CDR3 is TGTGCCAGCAGTTTCGGTACAGGGAGAGAGACCCAGTACTTC. Its translation: CASSFGTGRETQYF.

This clonotype was found many times. V gene TRBV11-2 combines with J gene TRBJ2-1, with a tentative D call TRBD2 (5 bases). The CDR3 is 16 amino acids. Trimming shortened V by 5 bases and J by 4 bases, and 18 bases separated the two germline ends. Germline assignment: CDR1 SGHAT and CDR2 FQNNGV. CDR3 loop: CASSARAGEPYNEQFF. DNA of the CDR3: TGTGCCAGCAGCGCCCGCGCGGGTGAACCGTACAATGAGCAGTTCTTC.

There are many counts of this clonotype. The V gene is TRBV20-1, the J gene TRBJ2-3; perhaps TRBD2 as D (6 bases). Looked up from germline, CDR1 is DFQATT and CDR2 is SNEGSKA (reference sequence). Trimming shortened V by 0 bases and J by 1 base, and 17 bases separated the two germline ends. The CDR3 is 17 residues long. The DNA of the CDR3 is TGCAGTGCTAGAGATCTGGAGGGAGATATCGGCACAGATACGCAGTATTTT. It is translated as CSARDLEGDIGTDTQYF.

This clonotype has at least ten counts. The J gene is TRBJ2-1, the V gene TRBV4-1; 7 positions agree with TRBD2. The CDR3 totals 16 residues. J gave up 9 bases and V 4 bases, and 15 bases lay outside the gene matches. Germline CDR1 and CDR2: MGHRA and YSYEKL. The DNA of the CDR3 is TGCGCCAGCAGCCTAGATGGCTGGGGGGGGATCACTGAGCAGTTCTTC. Its translation: CASSLDGWGGITEQFF.

A remark on this clonotype: This likely comes from a read error, as the CDR3 has no conserved phenylalanine or tryptophan at its end. The rearrangement uses TRBV23-1 and TRBJ1-5; no definite D call. TRBV23-1 has ORF status, its function being uncertain. The CDR3 loop spans 13 amino acids. As DNA, the CDR3 is TGCGCCAGCAGTCACGCGGGCTCGCAGCCTCAGCATCTT. Protein product: CASSHAGSQPQHL.

The chain uses TRBV4-1 and TRBJ1-5, with TRBD1 matching 11 bases. The CDR3 has 17 residues. In germline, CDR1 is MGHRA, CDR2 YSYEKL. The trim removed 4 bases at V and 6 bases at J, leaving 11 bases unmatched. The CDR3 coding sequence is TGCGCCAGCAGCCGAGAGTTGGGGGGACAGGGGGGTCAGCCCCAGCATTTT. Protein product: CASSRELGGQGGQPQHF.

Of note for this clonotype: A much larger clone differs from this one at a single base, so this may be a read error. The chain links TRBV10-3 to TRBJ2-1, with D possibly matching TRBD2 (5 bases). The CDR3 spans 14 residues. CDR1 ENHRY and CDR2 SYGVKD come from the germline V gene. V was clipped by 2 bases and J by 10 bases, with 15 bases between them. The CDR3 sequence: CAISESGRTYEQFF. The CDR3 nucleotides read TGTGCCATCAGTGAGAGCGGTCGTACCTACGAGCAGTTCTTC.

This clonotype was detected many times. The V call is TRBV29-1, the J call TRBJ2-1; possibly TRBD1 for D (5 bases). This CDR3 is 11 amino acids long. V was trimmed by 6 bases and J by 5 bases, leaving 8 bases between them. Germline loops: CDR1 SQVTM, CDR2 ANQGSEA. CDR3 DNA: TGCAGCGTGAAGACAGACAATGAGCAGTTCTTC. This translates into CSVKTDNEQFF.

For this clonotype: A read error may explain this, as a much larger clone is one base away. The chain employs TRBV29-1 and TRBJ1-1; no clear D. The V gene's germline CDR1 is SQVTM and CDR2 ANQGSEA. CDR3 length: 12 amino acids. Trimming cost V 8 bases and J 1 base, with 11 bases left between them. The CDR3 DNA sequence: TGCAGCTCTTTACTGGGGAACACTGAAGCTTTCTTT. Encoded protein: CSSLLGNTEAFF.